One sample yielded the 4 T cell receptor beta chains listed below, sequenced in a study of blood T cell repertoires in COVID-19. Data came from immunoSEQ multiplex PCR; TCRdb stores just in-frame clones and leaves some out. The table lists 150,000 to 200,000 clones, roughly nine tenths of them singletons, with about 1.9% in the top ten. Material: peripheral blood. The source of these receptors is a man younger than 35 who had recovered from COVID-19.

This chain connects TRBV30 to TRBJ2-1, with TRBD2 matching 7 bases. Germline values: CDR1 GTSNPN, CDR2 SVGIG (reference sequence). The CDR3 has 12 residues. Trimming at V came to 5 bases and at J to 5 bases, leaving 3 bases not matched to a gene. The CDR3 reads CAWGLADNEQFF. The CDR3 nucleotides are TGTGCCTGGGGGCTAGCGGACAATGAGCAGTTCTTC.

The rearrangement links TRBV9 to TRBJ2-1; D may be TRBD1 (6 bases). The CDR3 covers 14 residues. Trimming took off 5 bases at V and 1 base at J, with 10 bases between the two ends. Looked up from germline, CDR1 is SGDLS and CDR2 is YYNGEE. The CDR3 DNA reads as TGTGCCAGCAGACAGGGAGAATCCTACAATGAGCAGTTCTTC. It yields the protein CASRQGESYNEQFF.

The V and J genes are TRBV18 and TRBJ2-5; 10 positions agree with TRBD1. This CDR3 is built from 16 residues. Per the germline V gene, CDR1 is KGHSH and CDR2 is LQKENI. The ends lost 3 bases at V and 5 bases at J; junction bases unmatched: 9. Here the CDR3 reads CASSPRQGAVGETQYF. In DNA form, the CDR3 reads TGTGCCAGCTCACCGAGACAGGGGGCCGTCGGGGAGACCCAGTACTTC.

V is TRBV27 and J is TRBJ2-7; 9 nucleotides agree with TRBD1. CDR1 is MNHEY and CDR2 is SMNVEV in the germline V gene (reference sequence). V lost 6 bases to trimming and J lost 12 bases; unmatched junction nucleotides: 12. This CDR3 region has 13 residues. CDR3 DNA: TGTGCCAGCAGGGGGTCCTCCGGGACAGGGCGGTACTTC. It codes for CASRGSSGTGRYF.